This T cell receptor beta chain was found in a study of T cell responses to AZD1222 COVID-19 vaccine. As to this clone: The target antigen is unknown.

Using immunoSEQ multiplex PCR, the repertoire was profiled, and TCRdb retains in-frame clones only, with some absent. Found here are 150,000 to 180,000 clones, 86% of them singletons; the top ten hold 5.5% to 6%. Overall study findings and caveats: Breadth and depth of Spike-specific TCRs rose after two AZD1222 doses. Spike-spanning, vaccine-associated CD4 TCRs were dominant at 160-218 and 743-854. Baseline seropositivity characterized only a handful of AZD1222 recipients.

The germline V gene encodes CDR1 SGHAT and CDR2 FQNNGV. The V gene end was trimmed by 4 bases and the J gene end by 5 bases; junction bases not matched to a gene: 12. There are 16 residues in the CDR3. This TCR derives from an adult in good health. The chain joins TRBV11-2 to TRBJ2-7; 9 bases line up with TRBD2. Source: peripheral blood, taken on day 0 of MenACWY control vaccination. CDR3 protein: CASSSFGSGRSHEQYF. The DNA of the CDR3 is TGTGCCAGCAGCTCCTTTGGCAGCGGGAGGTCCCACGAGCAGTACTTC.